Following are 10 T cell receptor beta chains from one sample sequenced in a study of cytomegalovirus exposure and HLA in healthy donors. Amplification used 60 Vbeta primers and 13 Jbeta primers. Sequencing was performed with immunoSEQ multiplex PCR; in TCRdb, only in-frame clones are kept and a portion is missing. The repertoire holds 55,000 to 80,000 clones, over 70% seen once, with approximately 8% in the top ten. The specimen sequenced was PBMCs. Receptors were obtained from a man aged 60-69 years in good health and CMV-seropositive.

J is TRBJ2-1 and V is TRBV6-1, with D uncertain. Germline-derived CDR1 and CDR2 are MNHNS and SASEGT. Trimming took off 5 bases at V and 0 bases at J, with 11 bases between the two ends. This CDR3 has 15 residues. The CDR3 bases are TGTGCCAGCAGTCCGAGTGGTCGCTCCTACAATGAGCAGTTCTTC. Amino acid sequence: CASSPSGRSYNEQFF.

The J gene is TRBJ1-1, the V gene TRBV5-4, with 10 bases lining up with TRBD1. The CDR3 loop spans 13 amino acids. CDR1 is SGHNT, CDR2 YYREEE, per germline (reference sequence). V gave up 10 bases and J gave up 4 bases; unmatched junction bases: 7. The CDR3 sequence: CAGRQGAGTEAFF. CDR3 sequence (DNA): TGTGCCGGAAGACAGGGGGCGGGCACTGAAGCTTTCTTT.

This rearrangement joins TRBV11-3 to TRBJ2-3; TRBD2 agrees at 9 bases. V trimming: 1 base; J trimming: 7 bases; junction bases outside the gene matches: 15. The CDR3 runs to 18 residues. CDR1 and CDR2 from the germline V gene are SGHNT and YENEEA. The CDR3 protein is CASSLGLVWRTSENTQYF. The DNA of the CDR3 is TGTGCCAGCAGCTTAGGTCTTGTTTGGAGGACTAGCGAAAATACGCAGTATTTT.

V usage is TRBV5-8 and J usage is TRBJ2-1, with TRBD2 as a possible D gene (6 bases). Trimming shortened V by 4 bases and J by 4 bases, and 15 bases separated the two germline ends. Germline loops: CDR1 SGHTS, CDR2 YDEGEE. CDR3 length: 15 amino acids. The CDR3 spells CASSASAGIYNEQFF. As DNA, the CDR3 is TGTGCCAGCAGCGCCTCGGCGGGAATATACAATGAGCAGTTCTTC.

CDR3 region: CASSLVASGGAREQFF. CDR3 bases: TGTGCCAGCAGCTTAGTAGCTAGCGGGGGGGCACGGGAGCAGTTCTTC. The chain employs TRBV7-2 and TRBJ2-1; 12 nucleotides align to TRBD2. CDR1 is SGHTA, CDR2 FQGNSA, per germline. Trimming at V came to 1 base and at J to 10 bases, leaving 8 bases not matched to a gene. The CDR3 is 16 amino acids.

The V and J genes are TRBV2 and TRBJ2-3; D may be TRBD1 (6 bases). The CDR3 sequence is 14 residues long. From germline, CDR1 is SNHLY and CDR2 FYNNEI. The V and J ends lost 11 bases and 2 bases respectively, with 17 bases between them. The CDR3 reads CARNPGTFTDTQYF. The CDR3, as DNA: TGTGCCCGCAATCCCGGGACATTCACAGATACGCAGTATTTT.

The V call is TRBV6-1, the J call TRBJ2-2, with a tentative D call TRBD2 (6 bases). The CDR3 runs to 15 residues. Trimming left V 6 bases short and J 6 bases short, with 17 bases between. Germline lookup yields CDR1 MNHNS and CDR2 SASEGT. The DNA of the CDR3 is TGTGCCAGCAGATTGACTAGTCTCCGGTCCGGGGAGCTGTTTTTT. It translates to CASRLTSLRSGELFF.

V gene TRBV5-1 combines with J gene TRBJ1-1; maybe TRBD1 (6 bases). Germline V gene lookup returns CDR1 SGHRS and CDR2 YFSETQ. The ends were cut back, 3 bases at V and 1 base at J, with 13 bases in the middle. The length of the CDR3 is 15 residues. CDR3 region: CASSSDTGTNTEAFF. The CDR3 region has the DNA TGCGCCAGCAGCTCTGACACAGGGACGAACACTGAAGCTTTCTTT.

The rearrangement joins TRBV2 to TRBJ2-7; 8 bases are a match to TRBD1. Trimming at V came to 6 bases and at J to 0 bases, leaving 7 bases not matched to a gene. This CDR3 contains 15 residues. CDR1 SNHLY and CDR2 FYNNEI come from the germline V gene. CDR3 residues: CASSPRTGSSYEQYF. Here the CDR3 DNA reads TGTGCCAGCAGCCCCCGGACAGGGAGCTCCTACGAGCAGTACTTC.

This clone was seen only a few times. The chain recombines TRBV6-5 with TRBJ2-2, with TRBD1 matching 7 bases. In germline, CDR1 is MNHEY, CDR2 SVGAGI. V lost 6 bases, J lost 2 bases, and 6 bases stayed unmatched. This CDR3 spans 15 amino acids. CDR3 in amino acids: CASSLGTVNTGELFF. The CDR3 DNA sequence: TGTGCCAGCAGCCTAGGGACAGTTAACACCGGGGAGCTGTTTTTT.